Below, 7 T cell receptor beta chains from the same sample are listed, as sequenced in a study of cytotoxic CD8 clonotypes in ibrutinib-treated CLL. Measured with immunoSEQ multiplex PCR; TCRdb has only the in-frame clones, and not every one. Of about 160,000 clones listed, more than 65% are singletons. Sequences were derived from PBMCs, sampled after 12 months of ibrutinib treatment. Receptors originate from a human donor with chronic lymphocytic leukemia.

This clone showed up just a few times. The genes are TRBV2 and TRBJ1-2, with D tentatively TRBD1 (5 bases). The CDR3 loop spans 12 amino acids. V was cut by 9 bases and J by 8 bases, with 16 bases left in between. Germline-derived CDR1 and CDR2 are SNHLY and FYNNEI. For the CDR3, the DNA is TGTGCCAGGACGGCGGGGCGGATCGGCTACACCTTC. Amino acids: CARTAGRIGYTF.

V and J are TRBV9 and TRBJ1-6; perhaps TRBD1 as D (5 bases). The CDR3 has 16 amino acids. V was pared by 1 base and J by 2 bases, with 10 bases between. CDR1 and CDR2 (germline): SGDLS, YYNGEE. CDR3 region: CASSVQGLAYNSPLHF. In DNA form, the CDR3 reads TGTGCCAGCAGCGTACAGGGCCTCGCCTATAATTCACCCCTCCACTTT.

This clone has only a few counts. This chain joins TRBV4-3 and TRBJ2-1; no firm D call. Germline V gene lookup returns CDR1 LGHNA and CDR2 YSLEER. The V and J ends lost 0 bases and 8 bases respectively, with 20 bases between them. The CDR3 contains 17 residues. The CDR3 region is CASSQDPGLLYRDEQFF. CDR3 nucleotide sequence: TGCGCCAGCAGCCAAGATCCCGGGCTCCTTTATCGGGATGAGCAGTTCTTC.

The genes are TRBV4-1 and TRBJ2-3, with no clear D. Trimming took off 1 base at V and 0 bases at J, with 5 bases between the two ends. CDR1 MGHRA and CDR2 YSYEKL come from the germline V gene. The length of the CDR3 is 14 residues. The CDR3 loop is CASSQGSSTDTQYF. DNA for the CDR3: TGCGCCAGCAGCCAAGGGAGTAGCACAGATACGCAGTATTTT.

This CDR3 is CASSPDRGGQPQHF. CDR3 DNA sequence: TGTGCCAGCAGTCCGGACAGGGGCGGCCAGCCCCAGCATTTT. The chain carries TRBV2 and TRBJ1-5, with 9 positions matching TRBD1. Germline CDR1 and CDR2: SNHLY and FYNNEI. The CDR3 consists of 14 residues. After removal of 5 bases from V and 7 bases from J, the junction contained 6 bases not matched to a gene.

This rearrangement joins TRBV5-4 to TRBJ2-1; 7 positions match TRBD2. Germline V gene sequence: CDR1 SGHNT, CDR2 YYREEE (reference sequence). The junction had 7 bases not matched to a gene; V was cut back by 0 bases and J by 10 bases. The CDR3 is made up of 14 amino acids. For the CDR3, the DNA is TGTGCCAGCAGCTTGGAGACTAGCTCCGGGGAGCAGTTCTTC. It specifies CASSLETSSGEQFF.

The chain is built from TRBV27 and TRBJ2-3, with 13 bases that match TRBD2. Per the germline V gene, CDR1 is MNHEY and CDR2 is SMNVEV (reference sequence). V was clipped by 3 bases and J by 0 bases; unmatched bases: 9. There are 19 residues in the CDR3. CDR3 sequence reads: CASSFTSGGGLTSTDTQYF. For the CDR3, the DNA is TGTGCCAGCAGTTTCACTAGCGGGGGGGGTCTCACTAGCACAGATACGCAGTATTTT.